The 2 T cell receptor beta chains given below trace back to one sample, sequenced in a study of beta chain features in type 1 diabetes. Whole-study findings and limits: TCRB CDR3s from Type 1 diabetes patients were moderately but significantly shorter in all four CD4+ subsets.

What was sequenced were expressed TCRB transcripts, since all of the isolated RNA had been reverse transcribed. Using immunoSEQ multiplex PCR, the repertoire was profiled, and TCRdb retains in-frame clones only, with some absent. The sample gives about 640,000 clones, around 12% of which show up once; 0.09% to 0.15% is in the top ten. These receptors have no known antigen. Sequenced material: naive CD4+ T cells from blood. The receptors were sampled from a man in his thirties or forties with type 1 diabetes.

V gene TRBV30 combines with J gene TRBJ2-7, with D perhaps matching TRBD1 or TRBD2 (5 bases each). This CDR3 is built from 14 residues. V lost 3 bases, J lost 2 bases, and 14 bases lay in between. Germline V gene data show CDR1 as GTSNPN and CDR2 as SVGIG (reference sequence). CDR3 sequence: CAWRAGTATYEQYF. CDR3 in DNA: TGTGCCTGGAGGGCCGGGACCGCCACCTACGAGCAGTACTTC.

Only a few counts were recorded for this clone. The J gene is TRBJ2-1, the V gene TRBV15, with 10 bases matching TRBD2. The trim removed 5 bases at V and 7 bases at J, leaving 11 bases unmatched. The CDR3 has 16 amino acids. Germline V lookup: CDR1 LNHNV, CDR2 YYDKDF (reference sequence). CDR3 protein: CATSGLGLAGDNEQFF. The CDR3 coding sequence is TGTGCCACCAGCGGTCTGGGGCTAGCGGGGGATAATGAGCAGTTCTTC. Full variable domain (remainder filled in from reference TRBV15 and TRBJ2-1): DAMVIQNPRYQVTQFGKPVTLSCSQTLNHNVMYWYQQKSSQAPKLLFHYYDKDFNNEADTPDNFQSRRPNTSFCFLDIRSPGLGDTAMYLCATSGLGLAGDNEQFFGPGTRLTVL.